One sample yielded the 6 T cell receptor beta chains listed below, sequenced in a study of blood T cell repertoires in COVID-19. The method was immunoSEQ multiplex PCR; TCRdb's version includes in-frame clones alone and lacks a portion of them. Found here are over 130,000 clones, approximately 89% of them singletons; the top ten hold around 28%. Sequenced material: peripheral blood. The receptors stem from a human donor in a cohort sampled during active COVID-19.

The chain combines TRBV18 with TRBJ1-6, with D perhaps TRBD1 (5 bases). From germline, CDR1 is KGHSH and CDR2 LQKENI. V lost 6 bases and J 6 bases, leaving 9 bases between the germline ends. The CDR3 runs 13 residues. The CDR3 reads CASSPDINSPLHF. In nucleotides, the CDR3 is TGTGCCAGCTCGCCGGACATTAATTCACCCCTCCACTTT.

This chain connects TRBV4-2 to TRBJ1-1, with 8 bases lining up with TRBD1. V was clipped by 1 base and J by 5 bases; unmatched bases: 6. The length of the CDR3 is 15 residues. The V gene's germline CDR1 is LGHNA and CDR2 YNFKEQ. DNA of the CDR3: TGTGCCAGCAGCCAAGTCGGACAGGGAAATACTGAAGCTTTCTTT. Its translation: CASSQVGQGNTEAFF.

The CDR3 sequence: CASSLDRSRNGYTF. CDR3 bases: TGCGCCAGCAGCTTGGACAGGTCGAGGAACGGCTACACCTTC. The chain recombines TRBV5-1 with TRBJ1-2; maybe TRBD1 (5 bases). Per germline, CDR1 SGHRS and CDR2 YFSETQ. This CDR3 is 14 amino acids long. V lost 0 bases, J lost 8 bases, and 14 bases lay in between.

The genes are TRBV7-6 and TRBJ2-6; no clear D. The V and J ends lost 1 base and 0 bases respectively, with 4 bases between them. Germline values: CDR1 SGHVS, CDR2 FNYEAQ. The CDR3 length is 15 residues. The chain's CDR3 is CASSLGGSGANVLTF. The CDR3 DNA is TGTGCCAGCAGCTTAGGAGGCTCTGGGGCCAACGTCCTGACTTTC.

This sequence joins TRBV10-1 and TRBJ2-1; 7 nucleotides match TRBD1. Germline CDR1 WNHNN, CDR2 SYGVQD (reference sequence). The CDR3 sequence is 18 residues long. The junction had 20 bases not matched to a gene; V was cut back by 5 bases and J by 7 bases. The CDR3 loop is CASSTRDRCSILRNEQFF. For the CDR3, the DNA is TGCGCCAGCAGTACCCGGGACAGATGTTCGATCCTGAGGAATGAGCAGTTCTTC.

This chain uses TRBV9 with TRBJ2-3; TRBD2 aligns across 8 bases. CDR3 length equals 15 residues. CDR1 is SGDLS, CDR2 YYNGEE, per germline. The junction had 5 bases not matched to a gene; V was cut back by 0 bases and J by 5 bases. The CDR3 nucleotides read TGTGCCAGCAGCGTAGTTCCGGGGGGGAGAGATACGCAGTATTTT. This gives the protein CASSVVPGGRDTQYF. Variable domain in full (rest from reference TRBV9 and TRBJ2-3): DSGVTQTPKHLITATGQRVTLRCSPRSGDLSVYWYQQSLDQGLQFLIQYYNGEERAKGNILERFSAQQFPDLHSELNLSSLELGDSALYFCASSVVPGGRDTQYFGPGTRLTVL.